The 23 T cell receptor beta chains presented below share a single source sample, sequenced in a study of blood T cell repertoires in COVID-19. Produced via immunoSEQ multiplex PCR; TCRdb's table is partial and in-frame only. The sample carries about 230,000 clones, less than 85% recorded once. Sequencing was carried out using peripheral blood. These receptors were collected from a woman aged 70 to 79 with active or convalescent COVID-19.

The gene calls are TRBV29-1 and TRBJ1-1; the D gene is possibly TRBD1 (5 bases). This CDR3 has 13 residues. Between the trimmed V and J ends, which lost 2 bases and 10 bases, there was a span of 17 bases. Germline V gene lookup returns CDR1 SQVTM and CDR2 ANQGSEA. CDR3 nucleotides: TGCAGCGTTGAAAGGGGAAGGGATAGGGGAGCTTTCTTT. Protein: CSVERGRDRGAFF.

This clone was counted between two and nine times. The chain combines TRBV29-1 with TRBJ1-1; TRBD1 might be the D (6 bases). CDR3 length: 14 amino acids. Between the trimmed V and J ends, which lost 5 bases and 4 bases, there was a span of 17 bases. Looked up from germline, CDR1 is SQVTM and CDR2 is ANQGSEA. The CDR3, as DNA: TGCAGCGTTACAAAGCAGGGGTCGGGCACTGAAGCTTTCTTT. This gives the protein CSVTKQGSGTEAFF.

This rearrangement joins TRBV4-2 to TRBJ1-2; D is unclear. The V gene lost 0 bases and the J gene lost 4 bases, with 12 bases spanning the gap. Germline CDR1 and CDR2: LGHNA and YNFKEQ. This CDR3 is 15 amino acids long. CDR3 bases: TGTGCCAGCAGCCAAGATCTTCAGGCGGGCTATGGCTACACCTTC. Translated: CASSQDLQAGYGYTF.

The gene calls are TRBV9 and TRBJ2-3; a possible D gene is TRBD2 (5 bases). The germline V and J ends were trimmed by 0 bases and 8 bases, with 13 bases remaining between them. The CDR3 runs to 14 residues. The germline gives CDR1 SGDLS, CDR2 YYNGEE. The CDR3 is CASSVATGSGTQYF. The CDR3 bases are TGTGCCAGCAGCGTAGCTACGGGGAGCGGTACGCAGTATTTT.

This rearrangement joins TRBV4-1 to TRBJ2-1; a possible D gene is TRBD2 (6 bases). V lost 1 base to trimming and J lost 2 bases, with 12 bases between them. The CDR3 is 16 amino acids. Germline assignment: CDR1 MGHRA and CDR2 YSYEKL. For the CDR3, the DNA is TGCGCCAGCAGCCAAGGCGTGTTAGCGGCCTACAATGAGCAGTTCTTC. Translated, it gives CASSQGVLAAYNEQFF.

This rearrangement joins TRBV15 to TRBJ1-2, with D possibly TRBD1 on 5 matching bases. Germline V gives CDR1 LNHNV, CDR2 YYDKDF (reference sequence). Trimming removed 11 bases from V and 0 bases from J, with 22 bases in between. The CDR3 is 16 amino acids. CDR3 nucleotides: TGTGCCGCCGTTGGGGCCGGGAGGGCCCCTAACTATGGCTACACCTTC. Its protein is CAAVGAGRAPNYGYTF.

The V gene is TRBV5-5, the J gene TRBJ2-1, with 11 bases fitting TRBD2. Germline V gene sequence: CDR1 SGHKS, CDR2 YYEKEE (reference sequence). The trim removed 0 bases at V and 9 bases at J, leaving 11 bases unmatched. The CDR3 is 17 residues long. The DNA for the CDR3 is TGTGCCAGCAGCTTGGATCTTTTGTTTCTAGCGGGAGGTGAGCAGTTCTTC. It is translated as CASSLDLLFLAGGEQFF.

This chain joins TRBV19 and TRBJ1-6, with D perhaps matching TRBD1 (6 bases). Trimming took 6 bases from V and 10 from J, leaving 10 bases between them. The CDR3 is 12 amino acids. CDR1 and CDR2 from the germline V gene are LNHDA and SQIVND (reference sequence). The CDR3 reads CASRTGGSPLHF. DNA of the CDR3: TGTGCCAGTAGGACAGGAGGCTCACCCCTCCACTTT.

This clone was detected once. V gene TRBV11-2 combines with J gene TRBJ2-6, with 9 bases that match TRBD1. The CDR3 sequence is 18 residues long. With V trimmed by 6 bases and J by 0 bases, 9 bases remained unmatched. The germline CDR1 and CDR2 sequences are SGHAT and FQNNGV. The DNA for the CDR3 is TGTGCCAGCAGGCCTCTCGAGGGACAGGGCTCTGGGGCCAACGTCCTGACTTTC. This sequence encodes CASRPLEGQGSGANVLTF. The entire variable domain, with the rest obtained from reference TRBV11-2 and TRBJ2-6, is as follows: EAGVAQSPRYKIIEKRQSVAFWCNPISGHATLYWYQQILGQGPKLLIQFQNNGVVDDSQLPKDRFSAERLKGVDSTLKIQPAKLEDSAVYLCASRPLEGQGSGANVLTFGAGSRLTVL.

The CDR3 sequence is CASSTGTGGDTEAFF. CDR3 coding DNA: TGTGCCAGCTCAACCGGGACAGGGGGCGATACTGAAGCTTTCTTT. The chain links TRBV18 to TRBJ1-1, with TRBD1 matching over 12 bases. Germline assignment: CDR1 KGHSH and CDR2 LQKENI. The V and J ends lost 5 bases and 5 bases, in that order; junction bases with no gene match: 6. This CDR3 has 15 amino acids.

V is TRBV6-6 and J is TRBJ2-2; D perhaps matches TRBD2 (6 bases). With 5 bases removed from V and 7 bases from J, the gap between germline ends came to 11 bases. The CDR3 sequence is 13 residues long. Looked up from germline, CDR1 is MNHNY and CDR2 is SVGAGI (reference sequence). CDR3 amino acids: CASSRWEDGELFF. In DNA, the CDR3 is TGTGCCAGCAGTCGATGGGAGGACGGGGAGCTGTTTTTT.

The V call is TRBV11-2, the J call TRBJ2-7; 8 bases line up with TRBD1. Germline V gene data show CDR1 as SGHAT and CDR2 as FQNNGV. The CDR3 consists of 15 residues. V lost 4 bases and J lost 3; bases outside the gene matches: 8. CDR3: CASSSPDRGYYEQYF. CDR3 DNA sequence: TGTGCCAGCAGCTCCCCAGACAGGGGCTACTACGAGCAGTACTTC.

The rearrangement uses TRBV7-8 and TRBJ1-5; 8 bases fit TRBD1. This CDR3 is built from 17 residues. Germline V lookup: CDR1 SGHVS, CDR2 FQNEAQ. V lost 5 bases to trimming and J lost 6 bases; unmatched junction nucleotides: 15. This CDR3 is CASSRVFSTGEGQPQHF. DNA for the CDR3: TGTGCCAGCAGCCGTGTTTTCTCGACAGGGGAAGGTCAGCCCCAGCATTTT.

The rearrangement links TRBV20-1 to TRBJ2-7; 7 bases match TRBD1. Germline lookup yields CDR1 DFQATT and CDR2 SNEGSKA (reference sequence). This CDR3 has 11 amino acids. This CDR3 is CITGDGYEQYF. CDR3 bases: TGCATTACAGGGGACGGCTACGAGCAGTACTTC.

On this clone: Distinct nucleotide sequences in the sample also encode this CDR3. This sequence joins TRBV5-1 and TRBJ1-2, with TRBD1 identical over 9 bases. Trimming removed 4 bases from V and 5 bases from J; junction bases left unmatched: 6. This CDR3 is built from 14 residues. Germline V gives CDR1 SGHRS, CDR2 YFSETQ. The CDR3: CASSPGQGGYGYTF. In nucleotides, the CDR3 is TGCGCCAGCAGCCCGGGACAGGGTGGGTATGGCTACACCTTC.

This chain connects TRBV6-5 to TRBJ1-1; D uncertain. V was trimmed by 6 bases and J by 7 bases, leaving 9 bases between them. CDR1 and CDR2 (germline): MNHEY, SVGAGI. There are 11 residues in the CDR3. The CDR3 nucleotides read TGTGCCAGCAGAGTGGCAGGTGAAGCTTTCTTT. Amino acid sequence: CASRVAGEAFF.

This clone was detected once. The rearrangement links TRBV12-3 or TRBV12-4 to TRBJ1-1; D is uncertain. The CDR3 consists of 13 residues. Trimming took 3 bases from V and 4 from J, leaving 9 bases between them. The CDR3 DNA reads TGTGCCAGCAGTTTTTTTACGGGCACTGAAGCTTTCTTT. Translated: CASSFFTGTEAFF.

The chain carries TRBV9 and TRBJ1-3, with D uncertain. From germline, CDR1 is SGDLS and CDR2 YYNGEE. V was trimmed by 0 bases and J by 4 bases, leaving 11 bases between them. The CDR3 extends over 15 amino acids. In DNA, the CDR3 is TGTGCCAGCAGCGTAGATTTAGCTAGGGGAAACACCATATATTTT. It encodes CASSVDLARGNTIYF.

The chain carries TRBV5-1 and TRBJ2-2, with D possibly being TRBD1 (6 bases). CDR3 size: 16 residues. CDR1 and CDR2 (germline): SGHRS, YFSETQ. The ends were cut back, 4 bases at V and 4 bases at J, with 17 bases in the middle. The CDR3 protein is CASSAGQSSITGELFF. CDR3 nucleotides: TGCGCCAGCAGCGCCGGACAGAGCTCTATCACCGGGGAGCTGTTTTTT.

To note about this clone: One end of the junction does not line up with germline, which may come from a read error. This chain connects TRBV7-2 to TRBJ2-4, with 8 bases that match TRBD2. Germline V lookup: CDR1 SGHTA, CDR2 FQGNSA. CDR3 length equals 12 residues. The CDR3 bases are TGTGCCAGCAGCTTATCGGGGGGGGCCAGAAACTTC. Translated, it gives CASSLSGGARNF.

This chain uses TRBV6-5 with TRBJ2-5, with 8 bases identical to TRBD2. Germline CDR1 reads MNHEY; CDR2 reads SVGAGI. This CDR3 is 14 amino acids long. After removal of 6 bases from V and 1 base from J, the junction contained 4 bases not matched to a gene. CDR3 in amino acids: CASRNSGAQETQYF. In nucleotides, the CDR3 is TGTGCCAGCAGGAATAGCGGGGCCCAAGAGACCCAGTACTTC.

The count of this clone is one. The rearrangement uses TRBV5-5 and TRBJ2-7, with TRBD2 matching over 11 bases. Germline CDR1 reads SGHKS; CDR2 reads YYEKEE (reference sequence). This CDR3 has 16 amino acids. Germline trimming cut 4 bases from V and 0 bases from J; bases unmatched to any gene: 6. CDR3 sequence: CASSVTSGASSYEQYF. DNA for the CDR3: TGTGCCAGCAGCGTGACTAGCGGGGCGAGCTCCTACGAGCAGTACTTC.

V and J are TRBV27 and TRBJ2-7, with TRBD1 identical over 8 bases. The V segment lost 8 bases and the J segment 3 bases; nucleotides outside the gene matches: 15. The CDR3 consists of 16 residues. The germline V gene has CDR1 MNHEY and CDR2 SMNVEV (reference sequence). CDR3 residues: CASPSPAVGQDYEQYF. As DNA, the CDR3 is TGTGCCAGCCCCTCCCCGGCCGTGGGACAGGACTACGAGCAGTACTTC.